The 15 T cell receptor beta chains below were found in one sample sequenced in a study of blood T cell repertoires in COVID-19. Clones were sequenced by immunoSEQ multiplex PCR, and TCRdb holds only the in-frame ones, with some missing. The repertoire includes over 130,000 clones, around 80% of them detected once, and 16% sits in the top ten. Material for sequencing was peripheral blood. All receptors come from a man aged 45-65 years with acute or convalescent COVID-19.

A single count supports this clone. This chain uses TRBV6-1 with TRBJ1-1, with no clear D. The ends were cut back, 2 bases at V and 5 bases at J, with 12 bases in the middle. The CDR3 sequence is 14 residues long. Germline V lookup: CDR1 MNHNS, CDR2 SASEGT. The CDR3 is CASSESMRRTEAFF. The CDR3 nucleotides are TGTGCCAGCAGTGAATCCATGAGGAGGACTGAAGCTTTCTTT.

Only a few counts were recorded for this clone. The J gene is TRBJ1-5, the V gene TRBV5-1, with D perhaps TRBD1 (6 bases). There are 14 residues in the CDR3. Germline V gene lookup returns CDR1 SGHRS and CDR2 YFSETQ. The V end lost 3 bases, the J end lost 6 bases, and 13 bases lay between the germline ends. The CDR3 spells CASSYIGGVQPQHF. The DNA of the CDR3 is TGCGCCAGCAGCTACATTGGGGGCGTTCAGCCCCAGCATTTT.

V usage is TRBV7-9 and J usage is TRBJ1-4; D perhaps matches TRBD1 (6 bases). CDR3 length equals 12 residues. Trimming removed 5 bases at V and 8 bases at J, with 9 bases between. Germline CDR1 is SEHNR and CDR2 is FQNEAQ (reference sequence). The CDR3: CASSRQDEKLFF. For the CDR3, the DNA is TGTGCCAGCAGCCGACAGGACGAAAAACTGTTTTTT.

This chain links TRBV29-1 with TRBJ2-1; D is unresolved. The CDR3 consists of 15 residues. Deletions cut 5 bases from V and 0 bases from J, with 14 bases between. From germline, CDR1 is SQVTM and CDR2 ANQGSEA. The DNA of the CDR3 is TGCAGCGTTTTGGCTGGCCTCAGCTCCTACAATGAGCAGTTCTTC. Amino acids: CSVLAGLSSYNEQFF.

The rearrangement links TRBV3-1 (or the pseudogene TRBV3-2) to TRBJ2-5; a weak D match, TRBD1 (6 bases). In germline, CDR1 is LGHDT, CDR2 YNNKEL (reference sequence). V was clipped by 10 bases and J by 2 bases, with 14 bases between them. This CDR3 contains 13 residues. The CDR3 nucleotides read TGTGCCACCTCCGGGACACCTCAAGAGACCCAGTACTTC. This sequence encodes CATSGTPQETQYF.

The gene calls are TRBV19 and TRBJ2-2; TRBD2 is a possible D gene (5 bases). This CDR3 is built from 13 residues. V was clipped by 5 bases and J by 6 bases, with 10 bases between them. The germline gives CDR1 LNHDA, CDR2 SQIVND (reference sequence). CDR3 loop: CASSPGMAGELFF. CDR3 bases: TGTGCCAGTAGTCCGGGAATGGCCGGGGAGCTGTTTTTT.

The CDR3 protein is CASSSNRAVPAFF. The CDR3 DNA reads TGTGCCAGCAGTTCGAACAGGGCCGTCCCAGCTTTCTTT. The chain employs TRBV27 and TRBJ1-1; possibly TRBD1 for D (6 bases). Germline loops: CDR1 MNHEY, CDR2 SMNVEV (reference sequence). V dropped 4 bases and J dropped 10 bases, with 16 bases sitting between them. This CDR3 contains 13 residues.

The J gene is TRBJ2-3, the V gene TRBV6-5; D possibly corresponds to TRBD1 (6 bases). Germline V gene lookup returns CDR1 MNHEY and CDR2 SVGAGI. The CDR3 sequence is 14 residues long. The V gene lost 7 bases and the J gene lost 4 bases, with 15 bases spanning the gap. The CDR3 region has the DNA TGTGCCAGCACAGGGGCTAGCCGTGCAGATACGCAGTATTTT. Translation: CASTGASRADTQYF.

To note about this clone: One junction end does not reproduce the germline sequence, and a read error may be involved. The V call is TRBV6-1, the J call TRBJ1-1; D is unclear. The CDR3 runs to 13 residues. Germline assignment: CDR1 MNHNS and CDR2 SASEGT. The CDR3: CASREVMNTEAFF. The CDR3 bases are TGTGCCAGCAGGGAAGTCATGAACACTGAAGCTTTCTTT.

The rearrangement joins TRBV25-1 to TRBJ1-3; D not resolved. From germline, CDR1 is MGHDK and CDR2 SYGVNS. This CDR3 comprises 14 residues. V gave up 3 bases and J gave up 2 bases, with 8 bases separating them. CDR3 sequence: CASSDNRAGNTIYF. The CDR3 coding sequence is TGTGCCAGCAGTGACAACCGGGCTGGAAACACCATATATTTT.

The V gene is TRBV19, the J gene TRBJ1-1; D gene unclear. CDR1 and CDR2 from the germline V gene are LNHDA and SQIVND (reference sequence). Between the trimmed V and J ends, which lost 3 bases and 5 bases, there was a span of 22 bases. The CDR3 contains 17 residues. CDR3 amino acids: CASSMRRAGSLETEAFF. The CDR3 coding sequence is TGTGCCAGTAGTATGAGGAGGGCGGGGAGCCTGGAAACTGAAGCTTTCTTT. Full variable domain (remainder filled in from reference TRBV19 and TRBJ1-1): DGGITQSPKYLFRKEGQNVTLSCEQNLNHDAMYWYRQDPGQGLRLIYYSQIVNDFQKGDIAEGYSVSREKKESFPLTVTSAQKNPTAFYLCASSMRRAGSLETEAFFGQGTRLTVV.

This chain joins TRBV20-1 and TRBJ1-5; tentative D call: TRBD1 (6 bases). This CDR3 is built from 15 residues. V lost 3 bases to trimming and J lost 2 bases, with 14 bases between them. Germline values: CDR1 DFQATT, CDR2 SNEGSKA (reference sequence). CDR3 sequence reads: CSASLQGLGNQPQHF. CDR3 nucleotide sequence: TGCAGTGCTAGTCTCCAGGGGCTGGGCAATCAGCCCCAGCATTTT.

V usage is TRBV7-9 and J usage is TRBJ1-1, with D maybe TRBD1 (5 bases). The CDR3 is 14 residues long. V lost 5 bases to trimming and J lost 3 bases, with 13 bases between them. The V gene's germline CDR1 is SEHNR and CDR2 FQNEAQ (reference sequence). The CDR3 reads CASSRTTEYTEAFF. In DNA form, the CDR3 reads TGTGCCAGCAGCCGCACGACAGAATACACTGAAGCTTTCTTT.

V and J are TRBV10-3 and TRBJ2-2; tentatively, D is TRBD1 (6 bases). V was cut by 6 bases and J by 7 bases, with 9 bases left in between. The CDR3 has 12 residues. Germline-derived CDR1 and CDR2 are ENHRY and SYGVKD. The CDR3 protein is CAIRQGSGELFF. The CDR3 DNA sequence: TGTGCCATCAGGCAGGGGAGCGGGGAGCTGTTTTTT.

The V and J genes are TRBV6-5 and TRBJ1-1; TRBD1 matches at 10 bases. V was pared by 6 bases and J by 5 bases, with 6 bases of the junction left unmatched. The CDR3 is made up of 14 amino acids. From germline, CDR1 is MNHEY and CDR2 SVGAGI. CDR3 sequence: CASSLDRGRTEAFF. CDR3 DNA: TGTGCCAGCAGCCTTGACAGGGGGCGAACTGAAGCTTTCTTT.